Reported below is one TCR beta chain. These data belong to a study of blood T cell repertoires in COVID-19. Overall study: The cDNA or gDNA used as material had been derived from T cells, B-cell-depleted T cells, or PBMCs.

Method: immunoSEQ multiplex PCR; TCRdb's copy keeps in-frame clones and lacks some. This table has 200,000 to 250,000 clones, under 90% appearing once. J gave up 0 bases and V 5 bases, and 3 bases lay outside the gene matches. The CDR3 runs 15 residues. Germline V CDR1 and CDR2: MNHEY, SMNVEV (reference sequence). The receptor's source is a man aged 60-69 years who had recovered from COVID-19. The sequencing input was PBMCs or T cells enriched from blood (not recorded which). The chain links TRBV27 to TRBJ2-7; 11 bases agree with TRBD2. This CDR3 reads CASSLTSGSSYEQYF. CDR3 bases: TGTGCCAGCAGTCTCACTAGCGGGAGCTCCTACGAGCAGTACTTC.